This TCR beta chain was observed in a study of post-analysis software for immune sequencing data. Overall study context: Recorded subtypes: relapsing-remitting, secondary progressive, progressive-relapsing; some patients unannotated. Study results and limitations: When compared against controls, multiple sclerosis patients showed significantly lower normalized Chao1 diversity. Included in a set of about 5 TRBV segments more frequent in patients than controls were TRBV5-6, TRBV5-1 and TRBV20-1. Clustering by F measure revealed strong co-clustering among samples prepared together in one batch.

The CDR3 spans 16 residues. Germline CDR1 DFQATT, CDR2 SNEGSKA (reference sequence). Germline trimming cut 0 bases from V and 2 bases from J; bases unmatched to any gene: 9. Sequencing libraries made from TCR beta cDNA carried unique molecular identifiers. Between about 1 and 11 million T cells gave rise to some 470,000 cDNA molecules. TCRdb redid the calling of the PCR reads with MiXCR, one entry per CDR3 protein. In the table there are 750,000 to 950,000 distinct CDR3 sequences, roughly 58% of which are singletons. This clonotype was seen a handful of times. Its target is not known. This chain joins TRBV20-1 and TRBJ2-5, with 7 positions matching TRBD2. Input material: blood. The sequence derives from a girl between 5 and 17 years old with multiple sclerosis. CDR3 in amino acids: CSARDPERGLQETQYF. The CDR3 nucleotides are TGCAGTGCTAGAGACCCAGAGCGGGGACTGCAAGAGACCCAGTACTTC.